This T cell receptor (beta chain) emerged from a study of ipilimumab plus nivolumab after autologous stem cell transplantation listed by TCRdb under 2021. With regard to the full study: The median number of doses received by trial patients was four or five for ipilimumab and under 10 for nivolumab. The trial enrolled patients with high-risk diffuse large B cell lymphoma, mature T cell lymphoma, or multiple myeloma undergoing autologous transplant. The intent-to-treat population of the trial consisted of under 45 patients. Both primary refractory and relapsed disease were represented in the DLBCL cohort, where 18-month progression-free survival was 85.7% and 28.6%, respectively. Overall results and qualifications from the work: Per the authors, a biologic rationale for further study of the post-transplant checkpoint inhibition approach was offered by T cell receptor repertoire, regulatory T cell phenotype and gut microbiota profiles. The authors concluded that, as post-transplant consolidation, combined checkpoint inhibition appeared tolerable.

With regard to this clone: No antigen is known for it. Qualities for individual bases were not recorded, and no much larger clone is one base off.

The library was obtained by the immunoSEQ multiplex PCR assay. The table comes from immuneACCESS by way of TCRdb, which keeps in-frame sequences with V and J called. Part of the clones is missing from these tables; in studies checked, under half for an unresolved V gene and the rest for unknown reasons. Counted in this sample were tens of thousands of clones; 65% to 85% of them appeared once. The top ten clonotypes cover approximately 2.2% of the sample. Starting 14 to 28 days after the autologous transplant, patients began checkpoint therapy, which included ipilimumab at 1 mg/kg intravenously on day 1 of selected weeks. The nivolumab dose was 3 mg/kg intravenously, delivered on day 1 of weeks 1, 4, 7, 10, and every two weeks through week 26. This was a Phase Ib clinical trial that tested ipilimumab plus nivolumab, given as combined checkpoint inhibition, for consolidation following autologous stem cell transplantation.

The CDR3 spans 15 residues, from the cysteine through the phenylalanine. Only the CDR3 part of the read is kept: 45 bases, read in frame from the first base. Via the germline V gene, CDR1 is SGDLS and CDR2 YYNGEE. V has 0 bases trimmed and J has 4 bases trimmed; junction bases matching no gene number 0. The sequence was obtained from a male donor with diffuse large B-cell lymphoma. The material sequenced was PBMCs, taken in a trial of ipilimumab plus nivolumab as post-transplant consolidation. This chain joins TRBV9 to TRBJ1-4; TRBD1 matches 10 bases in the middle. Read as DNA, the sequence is TGTGCCAGCAGCGTAGGGACAGGGGGTAATGAAAAACTGTTTTTT. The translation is CASSVGTGGNEKLFF.